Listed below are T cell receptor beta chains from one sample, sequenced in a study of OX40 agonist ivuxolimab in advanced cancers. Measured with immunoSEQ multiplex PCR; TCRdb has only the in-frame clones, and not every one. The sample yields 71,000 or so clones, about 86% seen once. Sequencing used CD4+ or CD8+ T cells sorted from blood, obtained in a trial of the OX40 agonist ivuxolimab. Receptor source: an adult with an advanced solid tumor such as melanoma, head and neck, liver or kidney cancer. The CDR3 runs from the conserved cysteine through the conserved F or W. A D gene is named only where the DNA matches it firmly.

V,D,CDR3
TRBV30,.,CAWRKLEFGYTF
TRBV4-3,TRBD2,CASSQDGLADEQFF
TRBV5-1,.,CASSGDTGQPQHF
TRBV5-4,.,CASSVDLANTGELFF
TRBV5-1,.,CASSWGGGNTEAFF
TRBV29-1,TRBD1,CSVGRTGLRYEQYF
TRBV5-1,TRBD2,CASSGGLAGAAYEQYF
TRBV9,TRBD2,CASSRGLADYNEQFF
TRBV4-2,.,CASSQDGQVIGTDTQYF
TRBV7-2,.,CASSLGGAEYEQYF
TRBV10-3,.,CAMRRGSGGTEAFF
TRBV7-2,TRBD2,CASSLGLAGDSTGELFF
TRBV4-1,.,CASSQEGNTIYF
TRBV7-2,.,CASRGGTSTDTQYF
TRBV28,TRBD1,CASRSDRDRGGEKLFF
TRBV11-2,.,CASSFNGMERSGYTF
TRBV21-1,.,CASSKPTLTVENSGNTIYF
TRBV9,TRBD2,CASSPNPAGGTDTQYF
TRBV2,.,CASSDKVLVARQFF
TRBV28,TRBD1,CASTPGGEGAIGKAFF
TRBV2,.,CASSEMASNSNQPQHF
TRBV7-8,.,CASSFFGPTGPAYEQYF
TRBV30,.,CAWSRDPRREKLFF
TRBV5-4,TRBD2,CATLAGGQETQYF
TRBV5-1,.,CASSFGSYGYTF
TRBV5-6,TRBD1,CASSLGGGFTEAFF
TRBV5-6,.,CASSLIGQGNYEQYF
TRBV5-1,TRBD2,CASSLERLAVYEQYF
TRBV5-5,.,CASSLAGGQSVDTQYF
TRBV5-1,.,CASSLESRGGSPLHF
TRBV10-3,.,CAISQGEEKLFF
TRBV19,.,CASSPDGTLNQPQHF
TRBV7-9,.,CASSFGQTNYGYTF
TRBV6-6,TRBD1,CASKGTGTSYEQYF
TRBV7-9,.,CASSPQRNEQFF
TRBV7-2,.,CASSPNPPGSSYEQYF
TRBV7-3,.,CASSPGDNQPQHF
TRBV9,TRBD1,CASSPRVGGDRASYNEQFF
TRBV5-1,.,CASSFDGGIGEKLFF
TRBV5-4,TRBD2,CASSSWTSGMSTDTQYF
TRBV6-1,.,CASSEQGPQHF
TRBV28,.,CASRPSGIGQPQHF
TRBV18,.,CASQASRDSLTQYF
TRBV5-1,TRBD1,CASKLSRGTGELFF
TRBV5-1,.,CASGWGSGNYGYTF
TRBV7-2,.,CASSQSTDTQYF
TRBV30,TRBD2,CAWSGTSGRRGGTEQFF
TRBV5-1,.,CASSLGGIIWETQYF
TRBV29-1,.,CSVVASASYEQYF
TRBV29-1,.,CSVAQLLGYEQYF
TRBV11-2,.,CASSSHQVSGANVLTF
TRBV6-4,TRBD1,CASSDPGQGLGTQYF
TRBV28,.,CASGGRQYTGELFF
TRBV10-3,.,CAISERENEKLFF
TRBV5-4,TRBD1,CASSSGTGFRSTDTQYF
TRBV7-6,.,CASRGPGTEAFF
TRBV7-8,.,CASSPVRGHGYTF
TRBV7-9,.,CASSLAGNSEKLFF